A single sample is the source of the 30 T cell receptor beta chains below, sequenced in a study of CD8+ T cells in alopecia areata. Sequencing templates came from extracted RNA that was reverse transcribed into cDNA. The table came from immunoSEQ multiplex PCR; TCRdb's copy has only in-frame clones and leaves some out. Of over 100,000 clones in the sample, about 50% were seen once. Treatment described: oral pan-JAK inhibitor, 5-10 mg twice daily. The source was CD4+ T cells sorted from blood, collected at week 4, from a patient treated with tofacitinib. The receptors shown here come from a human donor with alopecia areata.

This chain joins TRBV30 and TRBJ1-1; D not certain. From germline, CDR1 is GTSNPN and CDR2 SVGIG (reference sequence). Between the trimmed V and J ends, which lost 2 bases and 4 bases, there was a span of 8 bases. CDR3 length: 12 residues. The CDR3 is CAWSPSVTEAFF. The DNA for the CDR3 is TGTGCCTGGAGTCCTTCAGTCACTGAAGCTTTCTTT. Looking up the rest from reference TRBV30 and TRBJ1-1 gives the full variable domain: SQTIHQWPATLVQPVGSPLSLECTVEGTSNPNLYWYRQAAGRGLQLLFYSVGIGQISSEVPQNLSASRPQDRQFILSSKKLLLSDSGFYLCAWSPSVTEAFFGQGTRLTVV.

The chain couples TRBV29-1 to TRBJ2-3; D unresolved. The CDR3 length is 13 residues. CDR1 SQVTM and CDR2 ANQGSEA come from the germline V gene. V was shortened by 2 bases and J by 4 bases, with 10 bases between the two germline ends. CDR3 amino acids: CSVESRFADTQYF. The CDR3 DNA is TGCAGCGTTGAATCCAGGTTTGCAGATACGCAGTATTTT.

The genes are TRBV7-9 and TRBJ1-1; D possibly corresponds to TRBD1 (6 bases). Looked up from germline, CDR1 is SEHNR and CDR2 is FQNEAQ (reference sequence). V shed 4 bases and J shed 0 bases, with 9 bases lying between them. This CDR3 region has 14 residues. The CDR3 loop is CASSYRDMNTEAFF. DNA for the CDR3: TGTGCCAGCAGCTACCGGGACATGAACACTGAAGCTTTCTTT.

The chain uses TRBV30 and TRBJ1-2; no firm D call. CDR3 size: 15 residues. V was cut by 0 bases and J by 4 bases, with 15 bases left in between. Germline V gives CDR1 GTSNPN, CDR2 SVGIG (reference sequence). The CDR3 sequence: CAWSVLSLDFYGYTF. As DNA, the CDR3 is TGTGCCTGGAGTGTACTGTCGTTAGACTTCTATGGCTACACCTTC.

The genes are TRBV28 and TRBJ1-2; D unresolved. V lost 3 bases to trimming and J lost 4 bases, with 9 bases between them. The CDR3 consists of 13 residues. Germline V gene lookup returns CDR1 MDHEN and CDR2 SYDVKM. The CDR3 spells CASSLGGRYGYTF. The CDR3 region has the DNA TGTGCCAGCAGTTTGGGCGGACGCTATGGCTACACCTTC.

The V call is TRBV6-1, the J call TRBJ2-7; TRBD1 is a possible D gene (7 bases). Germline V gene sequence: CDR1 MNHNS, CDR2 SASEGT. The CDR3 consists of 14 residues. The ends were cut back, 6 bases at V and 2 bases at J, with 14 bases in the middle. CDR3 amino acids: CASRAQGGTYEQYF. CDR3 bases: TGTGCCAGCAGAGCCCAGGGGGGTACCTACGAGCAGTACTTC.

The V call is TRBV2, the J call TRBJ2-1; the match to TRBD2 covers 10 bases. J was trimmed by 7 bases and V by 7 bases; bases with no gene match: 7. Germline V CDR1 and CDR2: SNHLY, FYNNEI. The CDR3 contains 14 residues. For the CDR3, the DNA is TGTGCCAGCATATTCCCAGCGGGGGGGAATGAGCAGTTCTTC. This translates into CASIFPAGGNEQFF.

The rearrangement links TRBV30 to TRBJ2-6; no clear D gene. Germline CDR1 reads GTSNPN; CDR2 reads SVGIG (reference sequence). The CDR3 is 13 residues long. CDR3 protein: CVADPSGANVLTF. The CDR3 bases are TGTGTCGCTGATCCCTCTGGGGCCAACGTCCTGACTTTC.

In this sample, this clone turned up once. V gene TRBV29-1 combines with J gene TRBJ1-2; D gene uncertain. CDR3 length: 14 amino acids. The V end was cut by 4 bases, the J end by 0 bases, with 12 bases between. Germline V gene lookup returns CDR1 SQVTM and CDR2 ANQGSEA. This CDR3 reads CSVGRRAANYGYTF. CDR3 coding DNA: TGCAGCGTTGGTCGCAGAGCCGCTAACTATGGCTACACCTTC.

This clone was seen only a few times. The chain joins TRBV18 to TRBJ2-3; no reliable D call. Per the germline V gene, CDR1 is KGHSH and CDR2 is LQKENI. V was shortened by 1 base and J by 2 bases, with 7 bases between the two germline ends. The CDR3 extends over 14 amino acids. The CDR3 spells CASSPQDLTDTQYF. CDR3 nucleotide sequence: TGTGCCAGCTCACCACAGGACCTCACAGATACGCAGTATTTT. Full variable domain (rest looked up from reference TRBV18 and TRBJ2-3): NAGVMQNPRHLVRRRGQEARLRCSPMKGHSHVYWYRQLPEEGLKFMVYLQKENIIDESGMPKERFSAEFPKEGPSILRIQQVVRGDSAAYFCASSPQDLTDTQYFGPGTRLTVL.

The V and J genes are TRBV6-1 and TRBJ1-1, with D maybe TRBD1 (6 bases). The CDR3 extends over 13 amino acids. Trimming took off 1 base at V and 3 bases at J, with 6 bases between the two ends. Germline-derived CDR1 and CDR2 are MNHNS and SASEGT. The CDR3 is CASSEDRDTEAFF. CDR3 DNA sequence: TGTGCCAGCAGTGAAGACAGGGACACTGAAGCTTTCTTT.

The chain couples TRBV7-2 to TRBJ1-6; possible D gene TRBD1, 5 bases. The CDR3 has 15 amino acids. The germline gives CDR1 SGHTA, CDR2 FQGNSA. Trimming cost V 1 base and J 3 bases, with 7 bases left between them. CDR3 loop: CASSLGQIYNSPLHF. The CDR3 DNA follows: TGTGCCAGCAGCTTAGGACAGATCTATAATTCACCCCTCCACTTT.

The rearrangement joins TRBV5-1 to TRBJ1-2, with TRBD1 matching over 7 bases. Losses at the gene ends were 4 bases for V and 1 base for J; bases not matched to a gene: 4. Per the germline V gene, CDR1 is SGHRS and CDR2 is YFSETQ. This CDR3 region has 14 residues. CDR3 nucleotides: TGCGCCAGCAGCGCGGGACAGAATAACTATGGCTACACCTTC. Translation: CASSAGQNNYGYTF.

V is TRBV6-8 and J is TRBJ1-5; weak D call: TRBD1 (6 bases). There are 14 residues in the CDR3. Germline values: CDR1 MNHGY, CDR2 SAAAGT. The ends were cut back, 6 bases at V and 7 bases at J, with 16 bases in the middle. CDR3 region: CASSIDRMRQPQHF. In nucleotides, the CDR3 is TGTGCCAGCAGCATCGACAGGATGAGGCAGCCCCAGCATTTT.

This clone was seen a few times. The CDR3 protein is CASTAGQGGLGETQYF. CDR3 bases: TGTGCCAGCACCGCGGGACAGGGAGGGTTAGGAGAGACCCAGTACTTC. This sequence joins TRBV7-9 and TRBJ2-5, with 9 nucleotides matching TRBD1. The germline V gene encodes CDR1 SEHNR and CDR2 FQNEAQ (reference sequence). The CDR3 contains 16 residues. J gave up 4 bases and V 7 bases, and 13 bases lay outside the gene matches.

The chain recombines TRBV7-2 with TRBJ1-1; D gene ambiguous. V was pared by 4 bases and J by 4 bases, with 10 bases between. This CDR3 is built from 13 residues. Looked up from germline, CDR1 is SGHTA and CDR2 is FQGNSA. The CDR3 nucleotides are TGTGCCAGCAGCTCGAAATGGGGCACTGAAGCTTTCTTT. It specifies CASSSKWGTEAFF.

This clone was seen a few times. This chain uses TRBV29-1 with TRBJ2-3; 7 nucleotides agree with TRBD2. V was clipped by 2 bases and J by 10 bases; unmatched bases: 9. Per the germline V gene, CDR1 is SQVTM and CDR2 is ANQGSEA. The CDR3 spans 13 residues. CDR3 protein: CSVEQVERGAQYF. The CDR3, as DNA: TGCAGCGTTGAACAGGTCGAGCGGGGAGCGCAGTATTTT.

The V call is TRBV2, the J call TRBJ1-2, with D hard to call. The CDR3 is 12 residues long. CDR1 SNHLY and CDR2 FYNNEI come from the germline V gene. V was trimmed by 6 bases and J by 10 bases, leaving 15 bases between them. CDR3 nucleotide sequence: TGTGCCAGCAGCCCACCCTTAGGGATCTACACCTTC. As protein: CASSPPLGIYTF.

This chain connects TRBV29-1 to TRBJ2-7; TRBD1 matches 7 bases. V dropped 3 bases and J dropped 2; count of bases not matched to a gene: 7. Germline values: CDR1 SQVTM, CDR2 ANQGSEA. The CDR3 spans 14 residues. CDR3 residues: CSVELTGHPYEQYF. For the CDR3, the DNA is TGCAGCGTTGAGTTGACAGGGCATCCCTACGAGCAGTACTTC.

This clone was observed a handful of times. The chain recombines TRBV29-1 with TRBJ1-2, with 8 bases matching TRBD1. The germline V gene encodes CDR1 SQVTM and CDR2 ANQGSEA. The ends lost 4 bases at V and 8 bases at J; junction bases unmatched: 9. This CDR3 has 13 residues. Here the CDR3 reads CSVVRQGARGYTF. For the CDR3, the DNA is TGCAGCGTTGTTCGCCAGGGGGCACGAGGCTACACCTTC. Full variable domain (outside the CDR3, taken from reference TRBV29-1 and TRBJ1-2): SAVISQKPSRDICQRGTSLTIQCQVDSQVTMMFWYRQQPGQSLTLIATANQGSEATYESGFVIDKFPISRPNLTFSTLTVSNMSPEDSSIYLCSVVRQGARGYTFGSGTRLTVV.

CDR3 in amino acids: CASSFFRNTEAFF. CDR3 in DNA: TGTGCCAGCAGCTTTTTCAGGAACACTGAAGCTTTCTTT. The gene calls are TRBV7-9 and TRBJ1-1; no clear D. Trimming took 3 bases from V and 1 from J, leaving 6 bases between them. Germline V gene sequence: CDR1 SEHNR, CDR2 FQNEAQ (reference sequence). This CDR3 spans 13 amino acids. Drawing the rest from reference TRBV7-9 and TRBJ1-1, the complete variable domain is DTGVSQNPRHKITKRGQNVTFRCDPISEHNRLYWYRQTLGQGPEFLTYFQNEAQLEKSRLLSDRFSAERPKGSFSTLEIQRTEQGDSAMYLCASSFFRNTEAFFGQGTRLTVV.

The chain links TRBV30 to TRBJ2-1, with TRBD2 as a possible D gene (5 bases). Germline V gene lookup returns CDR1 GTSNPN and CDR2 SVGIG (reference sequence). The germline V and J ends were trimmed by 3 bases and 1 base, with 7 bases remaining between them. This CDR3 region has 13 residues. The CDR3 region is CAWSGLSYNEQFF. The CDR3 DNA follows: TGTGCCTGGAGCGGACTTTCCTACAATGAGCAGTTCTTC.

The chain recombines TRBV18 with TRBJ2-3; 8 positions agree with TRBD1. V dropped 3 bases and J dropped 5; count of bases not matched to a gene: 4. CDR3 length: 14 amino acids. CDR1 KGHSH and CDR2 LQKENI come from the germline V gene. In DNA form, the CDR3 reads TGTGCCAGCTCACCGGACAGGGTGGGAGATACGCAGTATTTT. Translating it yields CASSPDRVGDTQYF.

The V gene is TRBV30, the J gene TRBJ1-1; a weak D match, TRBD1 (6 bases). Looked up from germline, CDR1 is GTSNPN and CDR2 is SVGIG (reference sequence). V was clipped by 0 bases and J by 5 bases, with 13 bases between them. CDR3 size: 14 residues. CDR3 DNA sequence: TGTGCCTGGAGTGTACGAGGGGGGGTAACTGAAGCTTTCTTT. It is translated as CAWSVRGGVTEAFF.

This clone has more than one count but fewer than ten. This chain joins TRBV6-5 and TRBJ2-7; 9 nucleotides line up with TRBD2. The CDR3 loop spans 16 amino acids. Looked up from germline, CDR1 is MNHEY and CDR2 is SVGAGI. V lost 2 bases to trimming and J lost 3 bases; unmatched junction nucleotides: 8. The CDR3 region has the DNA TGTGCCAGCAGTTACGCGACTAGCGGTGACCGCTACGAGCAGTACTTC. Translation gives CASSYATSGDRYEQYF.

The CDR3 DNA reads TGTGCCAGCAGCGTAAGAACAGGGGGCTCTGGCTACACCTTC. Its translation: CASSVRTGGSGYTF. V usage is TRBV25-1 and J usage is TRBJ1-2; 9 bases are shared with TRBD1. Trimming cost V 6 bases and J 7 bases; bases outside gene matches: 9. The CDR3 is 14 amino acids. The V gene's germline CDR1 is MGHDK and CDR2 SYGVNS.

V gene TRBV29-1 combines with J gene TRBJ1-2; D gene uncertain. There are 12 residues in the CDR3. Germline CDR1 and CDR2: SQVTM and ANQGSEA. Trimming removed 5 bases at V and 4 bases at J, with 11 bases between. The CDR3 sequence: CSVISAGYGYTF. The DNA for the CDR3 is TGCAGCGTTATATCCGCTGGCTATGGCTACACCTTC.

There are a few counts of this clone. CDR3 amino acids: CASKDSTDTQYF. Written as DNA, the CDR3 is TGCGCCAGCAAGGACAGCACAGATACGCAGTATTTT. The chain joins TRBV5-1 to TRBJ2-3; D gene uncertain. V lost 6 bases to trimming and J lost 0 bases, with 5 bases between them. CDR1 and CDR2 (germline): SGHRS, YFSETQ. The CDR3 spans 12 residues.

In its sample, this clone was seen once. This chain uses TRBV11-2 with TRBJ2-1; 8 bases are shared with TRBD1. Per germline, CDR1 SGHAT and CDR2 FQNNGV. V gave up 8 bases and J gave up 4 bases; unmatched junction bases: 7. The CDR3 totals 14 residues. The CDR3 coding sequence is TGTGCCAGCTTCCGGACAGGGATTTACAATGAGCAGTTCTTC. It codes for CASFRTGIYNEQFF.

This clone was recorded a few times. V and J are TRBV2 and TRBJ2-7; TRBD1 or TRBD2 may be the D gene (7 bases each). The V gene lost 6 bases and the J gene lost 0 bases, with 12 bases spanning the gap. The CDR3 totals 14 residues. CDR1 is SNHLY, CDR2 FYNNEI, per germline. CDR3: CASSQGGSSYEQYF. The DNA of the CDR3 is TGTGCCAGCAGCCAGGGGGGGTCCTCCTACGAGCAGTACTTC.